Listed here are 32 T cell receptor beta chains from one sample, sequenced in a study of neurological immune-mediated disorders. TCRdb recomputed calls from the 5' RACE reads with MiXCR, one row per CDR3 protein. The sample includes under 45,000 distinct CDR3 sequences, about 14% of them seen just once. Specimen: CD4+ T cells from blood. The receptors stem from a woman aged 60-75 years with HTLV-1-associated myelopathy (HAM/TSP).

This clonotype appeared many times. This chain links TRBV27 with TRBJ1-2, with D hard to call. From germline, CDR1 is MNHEY and CDR2 SMNVEV (reference sequence). This CDR3 contains 14 residues. V lost 0 bases and J 4 bases, leaving 9 bases between the germline ends. The CDR3 DNA follows: TGTGCCAGCAGTTTATCGTTCAGAGGCTATGGCTACACCTTC. As protein: CASSLSFRGYGYTF.

This clonotype was recorded at least ten times. V gene TRBV5-1 combines with J gene TRBJ2-1; D is ambiguous. From germline, CDR1 is SGHRS and CDR2 YFSETQ. The CDR3 is 13 residues long. V shed 4 bases and J shed 9 bases, with 14 bases lying between them. This CDR3 is CASSALFNSEQFF. CDR3 coding DNA: TGCGCCAGCAGCGCGTTATTTAACTCTGAGCAGTTCTTC.

This clonotype has at least ten counts. The rearrangement uses TRBV20-1 and TRBJ2-7, with D perhaps given as TRBD1 or TRBD2 (5 bases each). CDR1 is DFQATT, CDR2 SNEGSKA, per germline (reference sequence). Trimming removed 6 bases from V and 1 base from J, with 16 bases in between. The CDR3 has 14 amino acids. The CDR3 loop is CSAERDAGSYEQYF. CDR3 in DNA: TGCAGTGCCGAACGGGACGCTGGGTCCTACGAGCAGTACTTC.

About this clonotype: Possible read error: a much larger clone is one base away. V is TRBV18 and J is TRBJ2-3; 7 bases line up with TRBD2. The V gene end was trimmed by 6 bases and the J gene end by 4 bases; junction bases not matched to a gene: 7. This CDR3 spans 14 amino acids. Germline V lookup: CDR1 KGHSH, CDR2 LQKENI. CDR3 residues: CASSPTSSSDTQYF. The CDR3, as DNA: TGTGCCAGCTCGCCGACTAGCTCCTCAGATACGCAGTATTTT.

This clonotype was detected ten times or more. CDR3 sequence (DNA): TGCAGTGCTATCTTTAACGGGGGGGCAGCTACAGATACGCAGTATTTT. Protein product: CSAIFNGGAATDTQYF. This sequence joins TRBV20-1 and TRBJ2-3, with TRBD2 matching over 8 bases. Germline loops: CDR1 DFQATT, CDR2 SNEGSKA (reference sequence). The V gene end was trimmed by 4 bases and the J gene end by 3 bases; junction bases not matched to a gene: 12. The CDR3 length is 16 residues.

This clonotype has at least ten counts. The rearrangement joins TRBV9 to TRBJ2-2; 11 nucleotides match TRBD2. Germline V gene data show CDR1 as SGDLS and CDR2 as YYNGEE. The CDR3 extends over 15 amino acids. The trim removed 2 bases at V and 4 bases at J, leaving 1 base unmatched. Written as DNA, the CDR3 is TGTGCCAGCAGCGTTAGCGGGGGGGCCACCGGGGAGCTGTTTTTT. This gives the protein CASSVSGGATGELFF.

The chain carries TRBV20-1 and TRBJ2-3; 8 bases match TRBD2. There are 15 residues in the CDR3. V gave up 6 bases and J gave up 8 bases; unmatched junction bases: 16. Germline CDR1 reads DFQATT; CDR2 reads SNEGSKA (reference sequence). The CDR3 reads CSAAGERGPEGTQYF. The DNA of the CDR3 is TGCAGTGCAGCCGGGGAGCGGGGGCCGGAGGGTACGCAGTATTTT.

This clonotype has at least ten counts. The chain employs TRBV29-1 and TRBJ2-5, with TRBD1 matching 7 bases. The V gene end was trimmed by 2 bases and the J gene end by 5 bases; junction bases not matched to a gene: 5. The germline CDR1 and CDR2 sequences are SQVTM and ANQGSEA. The CDR3 length is 13 residues. CDR3 nucleotides: TGCAGCGTTGAAAGGGGGCAGGGTGAGACCCAGTACTTC. It translates to CSVERGQGETQYF.

In its sample, this clonotype ranks as medium-sized (0.01 to 0.1%). V gene TRBV5-1 combines with J gene TRBJ2-6; D remains unclear. CDR1 and CDR2 (germline): SGHRS, YFSETQ. The germline V and J ends were trimmed by 4 bases and 1 base, with 6 bases remaining between them. This CDR3 has 14 residues. This CDR3 reads CASSGVSGANVLTF. The DNA for the CDR3 is TGCGCCAGCAGCGGGGTGTCTGGGGCCAACGTCCTGACTTTC.

This clonotype was counted ten times or more. The chain has TRBV7-9 and TRBJ1-1; no definite D call. V lost 5 bases and J lost 6, with 10 bases in between. Germline loops: CDR1 SEHNR, CDR2 FQNEAQ (reference sequence). The CDR3 loop spans 12 amino acids. This CDR3 is CASSKETPEAFF. The CDR3 bases are TGTGCCAGCAGCAAAGAAACACCTGAAGCTTTCTTT.

In its sample, this clonotype was seen many times. The chain employs TRBV10-3 and TRBJ2-3; D is undetermined. Trimming removed 4 bases at V and 9 bases at J, with 17 bases between. The CDR3 length is 14 residues. CDR1 and CDR2 from the germline V gene are ENHRY and SYGVKD. The CDR3 DNA follows: TGTGCCATCAGTGGAGGAACACGGAATCGAACGCAGTATTTT. Translation gives CAISGGTRNRTQYF.

This clonotype was found many times. The V and J genes are TRBV20-1 and TRBJ2-3; TRBD2 matches 10 bases. Trimming at V came to 0 bases and at J to 4 bases, leaving 1 base not matched to a gene. Germline assignment: CDR1 DFQATT and CDR2 SNEGSKA (reference sequence). This CDR3 is 14 amino acids long. As DNA, the CDR3 is TGCAGTGCTAGAGATGGGACTAGCGCAGATACGCAGTATTTT. This sequence encodes CSARDGTSADTQYF.

The chain combines TRBV20-1 with TRBJ2-1; 10 bases are shared with TRBD2. Germline CDR1 and CDR2: DFQATT and SNEGSKA (reference sequence). The CDR3 consists of 16 residues. V lost 2 bases to trimming and J lost 2 bases; unmatched junction nucleotides: 6. The DNA for the CDR3 is TGCAGTGCTAGATTCGTTAGCGGGGGGACCTACAATGAGCAGTTCTTC. This gives the protein CSARFVSGGTYNEQFF.

This clonotype was seen at least ten times. The rearrangement uses TRBV6-1 and TRBJ1-6, with 8 bases identical to TRBD1. V was clipped by 2 bases and J by 7 bases; unmatched bases: 4. The CDR3 loop spans 15 amino acids. The germline V gene has CDR1 MNHNS and CDR2 SASEGT. Written as DNA, the CDR3 is TGTGCCAGCAGTGAAAGTCGACAGGGGAATTCACCCCTCCACTTT. Translating it yields CASSESRQGNSPLHF.

This clonotype has a handful of counts. This chain joins TRBV27 and TRBJ2-3; either TRBD1 or TRBD2 may supply D (6 bases each). This CDR3 spans 14 amino acids. The V end lost 2 bases, the J end lost 6 bases, and 12 bases lay between the germline ends. CDR1 and CDR2 (germline): MNHEY, SMNVEV (reference sequence). CDR3 sequence reads: CASSLTGGSDTQYF. DNA of the CDR3: TGTGCCAGCAGTTTAACCGGGGGCTCTGATACGCAGTATTTT.

This clonotype has ten or more counts. The CDR3 protein is CSARGGGPIPRLSEAFF. DNA of the CDR3: TGCAGTGCTAGAGGAGGGGGGCCCATCCCTCGTTTGTCTGAAGCTTTCTTT. V is TRBV20-1 and J is TRBJ1-1, with a tentative D call TRBD1 (6 bases). The germline V and J ends were trimmed by 1 base and 6 bases, with 24 bases remaining between them. The V gene's germline CDR1 is DFQATT and CDR2 SNEGSKA (reference sequence). The CDR3 runs to 17 residues.

This clonotype showed up many times. V is TRBV11-2 and J is TRBJ1-6; no firm D call. Germline V gene data show CDR1 as SGHAT and CDR2 as FQNNGV. V lost 4 bases and J lost 15, with 19 bases in between. The CDR3 extends over 14 amino acids. The CDR3 here is CASSSSGGFVGLHF. The CDR3 DNA follows: TGTGCCAGCAGCTCTAGCGGCGGGTTTGTCGGCCTCCACTTT. The variable domain in full, completed from reference TRBV11-2 and TRBJ1-6, reads EAGVAQSPRYKIIEKRQSVAFWCNPISGHATLYWYQQILGQGPKLLIQFQNNGVVDDSQLPKDRFSAERLKGVDSTLKIQPAKLEDSAVYLCASSSSGGFVGLHFGNGTRLTVT.

The sample holds many counts of this clonotype. This chain links TRBV29-1 with TRBJ1-1; D is unclear. The CDR3 is made up of 11 amino acids. The ends were cut back, 6 bases at V and 6 bases at J, with 11 bases in the middle. Germline-derived CDR1 and CDR2 are SQVTM and ANQGSEA. The CDR3 sequence is CSVSEWSEAFF. CDR3 nucleotides: TGCAGCGTCTCGGAATGGTCTGAAGCTTTCTTT.

This clonotype was recorded many times. The chain recombines TRBV29-1 with TRBJ1-2; no clear D gene. Between the trimmed V and J ends, which lost 2 bases and 5 bases, there was a span of 12 bases. Germline assignment: CDR1 SQVTM and CDR2 ANQGSEA. The CDR3 loop spans 13 amino acids. This CDR3 reads CSVEKGFPYGYTF. The CDR3, as DNA: TGCAGCGTTGAAAAAGGGTTTCCTTATGGCTACACCTTC.

This clonotype came up many times. The genes are TRBV20-1 and TRBJ2-1, with D uncertain. Looked up from germline, CDR1 is DFQATT and CDR2 is SNEGSKA (reference sequence). V was cut by 8 bases and J by 5 bases, with 10 bases left in between. The length of the CDR3 is 11 residues. For the CDR3, the DNA is TGCAGTCCCGATATAGACAATGAGCAGTTCTTC. This sequence encodes CSPDIDNEQFF.

Only a few counts were recorded for this clonotype. The rearrangement joins TRBV5-6 to TRBJ1-2, with D hard to call. The length of the CDR3 is 15 residues. Per germline, CDR1 SGHDT and CDR2 YYEEEE. Between the trimmed V and J ends, which lost 0 bases and 1 base, there was a span of 10 bases. The CDR3 DNA is TGTGCCAGCAGCTTGGTCGGCAGCGGTAACTATGGCTACACCTTC. Its translation: CASSLVGSGNYGYTF.

This clonotype was seen many times. This chain uses TRBV2 with TRBJ2-3, with 9 bases lining up with TRBD2. V lost 4 bases and J lost 6; bases outside the gene matches: 5. Germline CDR1 SNHLY, CDR2 FYNNEI. The CDR3 length is 14 residues. The chain's CDR3 is CASSAVLAGDTQYF. The DNA for the CDR3 is TGTGCCAGCAGTGCTGTGCTAGCGGGGGATACGCAGTATTTT.

This clonotype counts as medium-sized (0.01 to 0.1%). The rearrangement joins TRBV20-1 to TRBJ1-6; no clear D gene. Germline lookup yields CDR1 DFQATT and CDR2 SNEGSKA (reference sequence). V was pared by 5 bases and J by 5 bases, with 10 bases between. This CDR3 contains 13 residues. The CDR3 loop is CSALRQHNSPLHF. CDR3 nucleotides: TGCAGTGCTCTACGCCAACATAATTCACCCCTCCACTTT.

In this sample, this clonotype turned up many times. The CDR3 DNA reads TGCAGTGCCACTAGCGTTAGCTCCTACAATGAGCAGTTCTTC. As protein: CSATSVSSYNEQFF. The genes are TRBV20-1 and TRBJ2-1; 7 bases are a match to TRBD2. This CDR3 contains 14 residues. Germline CDR1 DFQATT, CDR2 SNEGSKA (reference sequence). J was trimmed by 0 bases and V by 6 bases; bases with no gene match: 5.

This clonotype was found many times. This chain joins TRBV4-1 and TRBJ1-1, with 7 bases lining up with TRBD1. V was pared by 6 bases and J by 6 bases, with 10 bases of the junction left unmatched. The CDR3 consists of 14 residues. Germline loops: CDR1 MGHRA, CDR2 YSYEKL. The CDR3 DNA is TGCGCCAGCAGGGACTGGAGGCAGGGGGCTGAAGCTTTCTTT. It specifies CASRDWRQGAEAFF.

The sample holds many counts of this clonotype. The gene calls are TRBV20-1 and TRBJ1-1; TRBD1 matches 8 bases. This CDR3 has 15 amino acids. Germline V gene sequence: CDR1 DFQATT, CDR2 SNEGSKA (reference sequence). The junction had 10 bases not matched to a gene; V was cut back by 0 bases and J by 7 bases. For the CDR3, the DNA is TGCAGTGCTAGAGATCCCCAGACAGGGGTCGTTGAAGCTTTCTTT. Protein: CSARDPQTGVVEAFF.

This clonotype was seen many times. J is TRBJ1-2 and V is TRBV6-1, with D perhaps TRBD1 (6 bases). This CDR3 region has 14 residues. Germline loops: CDR1 MNHNS, CDR2 SASEGT. The V end lost 6 bases, the J end lost 0 bases, and 11 bases lay between the germline ends. The chain's CDR3 is CASRGGQTNYGYTF. The CDR3 nucleotides read TGTGCCAGCAGAGGAGGACAGACTAACTATGGCTACACCTTC.

This clonotype was found many times. The chain joins TRBV4-2 to TRBJ1-2, with D possibly matching TRBD1 (6 bases). The CDR3 covers 15 residues. The V gene's germline CDR1 is LGHNA and CDR2 YNFKEQ. The germline V and J ends were trimmed by 0 bases and 3 bases, with 11 bases remaining between them. The CDR3 nucleotides read TGTGCCAGCAGCCAAGACGGACAGAATGACTATGGCTACACCTTC. Encoded protein: CASSQDGQNDYGYTF.

This clonotype was seen at least ten times. The genes are TRBV20-1 and TRBJ1-3; D gene ambiguous. CDR1 and CDR2 from the germline V gene are DFQATT and SNEGSKA (reference sequence). Trimming took 5 bases from V and 6 from J, leaving 11 bases between them. The CDR3 contains 12 residues. CDR3 sequence (DNA): TGCAGTGCTGTCCGACTTGAAAACACCATATATTTT. Protein product: CSAVRLENTIYF.

The sample holds many counts of this clonotype. The chain recombines TRBV5-1 with TRBJ2-7; the match to TRBD1 covers 8 bases. CDR3 length equals 13 residues. Germline CDR1 is SGHRS and CDR2 is YFSETQ. V was pared by 0 bases and J by 8 bases, with 4 bases of the junction left unmatched. DNA of the CDR3: TGCGCCAGCAGCTTGGAGGCAGGGGGCAAGCAGTACTTC. Its protein product is CASSLEAGGKQYF. Full variable domain (missing parts from reference TRBV5-1 and TRBJ2-7): KAGVTQTPRYLIKTRGQQVTLSCSPISGHRSVSWYQQTPGQGLQFLFEYFSETQRNKGNFPGRFSGRQFSNSRSEMNVSTLELGDSALYLCASSLEAGGKQYFGPGTRLTVT.

This clonotype was recorded at least ten times. The chain joins TRBV27 to TRBJ2-3, with 10 bases lining up with TRBD1. The CDR3 runs to 15 residues. The germline V gene encodes CDR1 MNHEY and CDR2 SMNVEV (reference sequence). The V gene end was trimmed by 1 base and the J gene end by 4 bases; junction bases not matched to a gene: 2. In DNA, the CDR3 is TGTGCCAGCAGTTTATGGGGACAGGGGCCAGATACGCAGTATTTT. This gives the protein CASSLWGQGPDTQYF.

By share, this clonotype ranks as medium-sized. The chain joins TRBV28 to TRBJ2-4, with TRBD2 matching over 11 bases. The junction had 8 bases not matched to a gene; V was cut back by 5 bases and J by 8 bases. The CDR3 sequence is 15 residues long. Germline loops: CDR1 MDHEN, CDR2 SYDVKM. The CDR3 here is CASSGLAGGVDIQYF. As DNA, the CDR3 is TGTGCCAGCAGTGGCCTAGCGGGGGGCGTCGACATTCAGTACTTC.